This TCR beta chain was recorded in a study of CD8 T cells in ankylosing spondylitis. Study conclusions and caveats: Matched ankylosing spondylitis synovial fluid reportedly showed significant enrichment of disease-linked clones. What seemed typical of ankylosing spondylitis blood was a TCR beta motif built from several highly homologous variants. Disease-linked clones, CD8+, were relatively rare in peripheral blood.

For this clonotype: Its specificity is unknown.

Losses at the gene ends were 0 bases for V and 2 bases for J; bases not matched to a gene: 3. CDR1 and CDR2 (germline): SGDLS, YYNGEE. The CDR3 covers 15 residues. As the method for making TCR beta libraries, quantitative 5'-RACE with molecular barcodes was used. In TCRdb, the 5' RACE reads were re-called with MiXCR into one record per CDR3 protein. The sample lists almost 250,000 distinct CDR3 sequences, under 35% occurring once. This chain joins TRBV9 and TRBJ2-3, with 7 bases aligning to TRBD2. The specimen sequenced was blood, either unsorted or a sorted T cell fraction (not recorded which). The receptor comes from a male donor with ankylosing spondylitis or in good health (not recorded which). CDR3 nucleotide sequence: TGTGCCAGCAGCGTAGGGGGGGGAACCACAGATACGCAGTATTTT. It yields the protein CASSVGGGTTDTQYF.